The 17 T cell receptor beta chains below all came from one sample that was sequenced in a study of T cells in Graves' hyperthyroidism and ophthalmopathy. The TCR beta CDR3 regions underwent amplification using RNA transcripts as the source. The HTBI set primed first-round TCR CDR3 RT-PCR. MiXCR was run by TCRdb on the multiplex PCR reads, yielding one entry per CDR3 protein. The sample includes over 500,000 distinct CDR3 sequences, 46% of them seen just once. Sequencing was carried out using peripheral blood or thyroid tissue (not recorded which). Receptors were obtained from an adult woman with Graves' disease, either hyperthyroidism or ophthalmopathy (not recorded which).

This sequence joins TRBV25-1 and TRBJ2-7; no firm D call. The CDR3 spans 14 residues. V lost 3 bases and J 6 bases, leaving 15 bases between the germline ends. Per the germline V gene, CDR1 is MGHDK and CDR2 is SYGVNS. CDR3 protein: CASSDSLTPGEQYF. CDR3 nucleotides: TGTGCCAGCAGTGACAGTCTCACACCCGGCGAGCAGTACTTC.

At least ten counts were recorded for this clonotype. The V gene is TRBV10-3, the J gene TRBJ2-7; 10 positions agree with TRBD2. Germline V gene lookup returns CDR1 ENHRY and CDR2 SYGVKD. CDR3 length: 16 residues. With 6 bases clipped from V and 5 bases from J, the junction kept 13 bases outside the gene matches. CDR3 amino acids: CAIRPNLAGVLNEQYF. As DNA, the CDR3 is TGTGCCATCAGGCCCAATCTAGCGGGAGTCCTGAACGAGCAGTACTTC.

This clonotype has a handful of counts. The chain couples TRBV13 to TRBJ2-7; 7 bases align to TRBD1. The CDR3 sequence is 17 residues long. CDR1 PRHDT and CDR2 FYEKMQ come from the germline V gene (reference sequence). With V trimmed by 4 bases and J by 5 bases, 17 bases remained unmatched. The CDR3 is CASSWLIRQGRAHEQYF. The CDR3 DNA is TGTGCCAGCAGCTGGTTGATCCGACAGGGAAGGGCGCACGAGCAGTACTTC.

In this sample, this clonotype turned up many times. The rearrangement uses TRBV15 and TRBJ1-2; the D is unclear. The V gene's germline CDR1 is LNHNV and CDR2 YYDKDF (reference sequence). The CDR3 runs 13 residues. V was shortened by 2 bases and J by 0 bases, with 4 bases between the two germline ends. CDR3 DNA: TGTGCCACCAGCAGACAGGCTAACTATGGCTACACCTTC. Translation gives CATSRQANYGYTF. Full variable domain (missing parts from reference TRBV15 and TRBJ1-2): DAMVIQNPRYQVTQFGKPVTLSCSQTLNHNVMYWYQQKSSQAPKLLFHYYDKDFNNEADTPDNFQSRRPNTSFCFLDIRSPGLGDTAMYLCATSRQANYGYTFGSGTRLTVV.

This clonotype has a count of ten or more. The chain carries TRBV10-3 and TRBJ1-4; D perhaps matches TRBD1 (5 bases). The germline gives CDR1 ENHRY, CDR2 SYGVKD. Trimming took 3 bases from V and 7 from J, leaving 9 bases between them. The CDR3 totals 13 residues. CDR3 nucleotides: TGTGCCATCAGTGACAGGGAGGGTGAAAAACTGTTTTTT. Its translation: CAISDREGEKLFF.

This clonotype was recorded many times. The chain uses TRBV12-3 or TRBV12-4 and TRBJ1-5; D unresolved. V was cut by 3 bases and J by 0 bases, with 3 bases left in between. This CDR3 has 13 residues. In DNA form, the CDR3 reads TGTGCCAGCAGTTTCGATAGCAATCAGCCCCAGCATTTT. Translated, it gives CASSFDSNQPQHF.

At least ten counts were recorded for this clonotype. CDR3 coding DNA: TGTGCCAGCAGTCGGACGGGCGAAAAACTGTTTTTT. Encoded protein: CASSRTGEKLFF. The J gene is TRBJ1-4, the V gene TRBV6-5, with D unresolved. Germline V gene lookup returns CDR1 MNHEY and CDR2 SVGAGI. This CDR3 has 12 residues. Trimming pared 5 bases from V and 8 bases from J, leaving 9 bases between.

Notes on this clonotype: This may be a read error: a much more frequent sequence differs by one nucleotide. The V gene is TRBV7-2, the J gene TRBJ2-7, with 11 positions matching TRBD2. The CDR3 loop spans 15 amino acids. Germline CDR1 and CDR2: SGHTA and FQGNSA. CDR3 residues: CASSPSSGRSCEQYF. CDR3 DNA: TGTGCCAGCAGCCCATCTAGCGGGAGGTCCTGCGAGCAGTACTTC.

This clonotype came up a few times. CDR3 nucleotide sequence: TGTGCCACCAGCAAAGGACTAGTTGGGCCCCAGTACTTC. It yields the protein CATSKGLVGPQYF. The rearrangement uses TRBV15 and TRBJ2-5, with TRBD2 matching over 7 bases. This CDR3 spans 13 amino acids. Trimming cost V 4 bases and J 9 bases; bases outside gene matches: 8. Germline CDR1 reads LNHNV; CDR2 reads YYDKDF (reference sequence).

The genes are TRBV9 and TRBJ1-1; 7 bases are a match to TRBD1. From germline, CDR1 is SGDLS and CDR2 YYNGEE. This CDR3 region has 14 residues. The V and J ends lost 6 bases and 7 bases, in that order; junction bases with no gene match: 12. The CDR3 protein is CASNYKATGNEAFF. The CDR3 region has the DNA TGTGCCAGCAACTACAAAGCGACAGGGAATGAAGCTTTCTTT. The whole variable domain, filled in from reference TRBV9 and TRBJ1-1, reads DSGVTQTPKHLITATGQRVTLRCSPRSGDLSVYWYQQSLDQGLQFLIQYYNGEERAKGNILERFSAQQFPDLHSELNLSSLELGDSALYFCASNYKATGNEAFFGQGTRLTVV.

V usage is TRBV29-1 and J usage is TRBJ1-4, with a weak D call TRBD1 (5 bases). Germline assignment: CDR1 SQVTM and CDR2 ANQGSEA. Trimming removed 1 base at V and 4 bases at J, with 10 bases between. The CDR3 sequence is 14 residues long. This chain's CDR3 is CSVEGGAVNEKLFF. The CDR3 DNA reads TGCAGCGTTGAAGGGGGCGCGGTTAATGAAAAACTGTTTTTT.

This clonotype was counted ten times or more. The chain is built from TRBV20-1 and TRBJ1-5; weak D call: TRBD1 (5 bases). The CDR3 length is 15 residues. In germline, CDR1 is DFQATT, CDR2 SNEGSKA (reference sequence). Trimming removed 0 bases from V and 1 base from J, with 10 bases in between. The CDR3 coding sequence is TGCAGTGCTAGAGATCGGGGGAGCAGCAATCAGCCCCAGCATTTT. This codes for CSARDRGSSNQPQHF.

The chain couples TRBV29-1 to TRBJ2-2; D may be TRBD2 (6 bases). There are 16 residues in the CDR3. CDR1 SQVTM and CDR2 ANQGSEA come from the germline V gene. Trimming stripped 3 bases from V and 3 bases from J, with 17 bases between. CDR3 amino acids: CSVDRPGLGHTGELFF. Written as DNA, the CDR3 is TGCAGCGTTGACCGCCCGGGACTGGGCCACACCGGGGAGCTGTTTTTT.

The rearrangement joins TRBV3-1 to TRBJ2-2; 11 positions agree with TRBD2. The germline CDR1 and CDR2 sequences are LGHDT and YNNKEL (reference sequence). Germline trimming cut 8 bases from V and 4 bases from J; bases unmatched to any gene: 6. This CDR3 has 15 residues. In DNA, the CDR3 is TGTGCCAGCTCCGCGACTAGCGGGATCACCGGGGAGCTGTTTTTT. This encodes CASSATSGITGELFF.

There are many counts of this clonotype. The V gene is TRBV15, the J gene TRBJ1-2, with D perhaps matching TRBD1 (6 bases). Germline V gene sequence: CDR1 LNHNV, CDR2 YYDKDF (reference sequence). The CDR3 totals 14 residues. Trimming left V 0 bases short and J 7 bases short, with 12 bases between. The CDR3 nucleotides read TGTGCCACCAGCAGAGATCTCGAGGGGGGTGGCTACACCTTC. This encodes CATSRDLEGGGYTF.

The chain carries TRBV2 and TRBJ1-6; no clear D gene. CDR1 and CDR2 (germline): SNHLY, FYNNEI. CDR3 length equals 16 residues. V lost 7 bases and J lost 2, with 15 bases in between. CDR3 in amino acids: CASTPGENAYNSPLHF. The CDR3 region has the DNA TGTGCCAGCACCCCCGGGGAGAACGCCTATAATTCACCCCTCCACTTT.

This clonotype was detected only a few times. V is TRBV4-2 and J is TRBJ1-1, with D hard to call. Trimming took 2 bases from V and 1 from J, leaving 8 bases between them. Germline CDR1 LGHNA, CDR2 YNFKEQ. This CDR3 comprises 14 residues. CDR3 amino acids: CASSQRAANTEAFF. The CDR3 coding sequence is TGTGCCAGCAGCCAACGGGCAGCGAACACTGAAGCTTTCTTT.